One sample yielded the 23 T cell receptor beta chains listed below, sequenced in a study of cytomegalovirus exposure and HLA in healthy donors. Primers included in the PCR were 60 Vbeta and 13 Jbeta primers. TCRdb's table, derived via immunoSEQ multiplex PCR, lists solely in-frame clones and lacks some. The data show some 150,000 clones, with nearly 80% seen just once and less than 1.1% held by the top ten. The sample taken for sequencing was PBMCs. These TCRs come from a male donor in good health and CMV-seronegative.

The chain employs TRBV30 and TRBJ1-3; D might be TRBD1 (5 bases). CDR1 and CDR2 from the germline V gene are GTSNPN and SVGIG (reference sequence). CDR3 length equals 16 residues. Trimming pared 0 bases from V and 0 bases from J, leaving 12 bases between. This CDR3 reads CAWSVAGVRSGNTIYF. The CDR3 DNA reads as TGTGCCTGGAGTGTAGCGGGGGTTCGCTCTGGAAACACCATATATTTT.

The V gene is TRBV30, the J gene TRBJ1-5; TRBD1 is a possible D gene (6 bases). Trimming removed 0 bases from V and 5 bases from J, with 8 bases in between. This CDR3 comprises 13 residues. Germline-derived CDR1 and CDR2 are GTSNPN and SVGIG (reference sequence). Here the CDR3 DNA reads TGTGCCTGGAGTGTACAGGGTTATCAGCCCCAGCATTTT. Protein product: CAWSVQGYQPQHF.

This clone came up a few times. This sequence joins TRBV7-9 and TRBJ1-1; possibly TRBD1 for D (5 bases). This CDR3 spans 11 amino acids. V was trimmed by 5 bases and J by 11 bases, leaving 12 bases between them. Germline assignment: CDR1 SEHNR and CDR2 FQNEAQ (reference sequence). CDR3 sequence reads: CASSQGRGAFF. DNA of the CDR3: TGTGCCAGCAGCCAGGGCCGTGGGGCTTTCTTT.

This chain uses TRBV6-4 with TRBJ1-6; D gene unclear. The V end was cut by 4 bases, the J end by 4 bases, with 5 bases between. This CDR3 contains 13 residues. Looked up from germline, CDR1 is MRHNA and CDR2 is SNTAGT. The DNA for the CDR3 is TGTGCCAGCAGTGCGTCTTATAATTCACCCCTCCACTTT. Translated, it gives CASSASYNSPLHF.

The genes are TRBV7-2 and TRBJ1-3; 9 nucleotides agree with TRBD1. The CDR3 sequence is 17 residues long. Germline loops: CDR1 SGHTA, CDR2 FQGNSA. The ends lost 1 base at V and 1 base at J; junction bases unmatched: 5. The CDR3 is CASSLGGQGMSGNTIYF. The CDR3 DNA reads as TGTGCCAGCAGCTTAGGCGGACAGGGGATGTCTGGAAACACCATATATTTT.

The chain employs TRBV27 and TRBJ2-7; 7 bases map to TRBD2. J lost 3 bases, V lost 4 bases, and 6 bases had no gene match. From germline, CDR1 is MNHEY and CDR2 SMNVEV (reference sequence). There are 14 residues in the CDR3. This CDR3 is CASSSAGDLYEQYF. In nucleotides, the CDR3 is TGTGCCAGCAGTTCTGCGGGGGACCTCTACGAGCAGTACTTC.

The chain has TRBV18 and TRBJ2-1, with a weak D call TRBD1 (5 bases). The CDR3 totals 15 residues. Per germline, CDR1 KGHSH and CDR2 LQKENI. The V gene lost 6 bases and the J gene lost 4 bases, with 16 bases spanning the gap. The CDR3 nucleotides read TGTGCCAGCTCCCCGTTAACGACAGCTTACAATGAGCAGTTCTTC. Translating it yields CASSPLTTAYNEQFF.

This clone came up a few times. An end of the junction does not agree with germline; a read error may underlie this. This chain links TRBV7-9 with TRBJ2-1; 9 positions match TRBD2. The germline V gene has CDR1 SEHNR and CDR2 FQNEAQ (reference sequence). This CDR3 has 11 residues. CDR3 sequence reads: CASSLAGAEFF. DNA of the CDR3: TGTGCCAGCAGTTTAGCGGGGGCCGAGTTCTTC.

The J gene is TRBJ1-1, the V gene TRBV18, with 7 bases lining up with TRBD1. This CDR3 has 13 residues. V was clipped by 6 bases and J by 0 bases; unmatched bases: 1. CDR1 is KGHSH and CDR2 is LQKENI in the germline V gene. As DNA, the CDR3 is TGTGCCAGCTCTGGGACAGTGAACACTGAAGCTTTCTTT. This encodes CASSGTVNTEAFF.

V usage is TRBV18 and J usage is TRBJ1-2; D is uncertain. CDR1 and CDR2 from the germline V gene are KGHSH and LQKENI. V shed 0 bases and J shed 1 base, with 9 bases lying between them. The CDR3 sequence is 15 residues long. CDR3 nucleotides: TGTGCCAGCTCACCACCGGTTCAGATTAACTATGGCTACACCTTC. Translated, it gives CASSPPVQINYGYTF.

The chain employs TRBV6-1 and TRBJ2-1; 7 positions agree with TRBD2. The CDR3 has 18 residues. V lost 2 bases to trimming and J lost 2 bases; unmatched junction nucleotides: 12. CDR1 MNHNS and CDR2 SASEGT come from the germline V gene. The CDR3: CASSERDVGSGAYNEQFF. CDR3 in DNA: TGTGCCAGCAGTGAACGGGATGTGGGAAGCGGGGCCTACAATGAGCAGTTCTTC.

This chain links TRBV2 with TRBJ1-2, with a tentative D call TRBD1 (5 bases). Deletions cut 8 bases from V and 8 bases from J, with 24 bases between. The CDR3 is made up of 15 amino acids. Per germline, CDR1 SNHLY and CDR2 FYNNEI. The CDR3 region is CASSKERTLGGGYTF. CDR3 DNA: TGTGCCAGCTCAAAGGAAAGGACCTTGGGGGGGGGCTACACCTTC.

This chain links TRBV30 with TRBJ2-2, with D tentatively TRBD2 (5 bases). The CDR3 sequence is 15 residues long. The V gene lost 1 base and the J gene lost 0 bases, with 9 bases spanning the gap. The V gene's germline CDR1 is GTSNPN and CDR2 SVGIG (reference sequence). CDR3 in DNA: TGTGCCTGGAGTGCGATGGGAGCGAACACCGGGGAGCTGTTTTTT. Its translation is CAWSAMGANTGELFF.

J is TRBJ2-1 and V is TRBV30, with unresolved D. V lost 0 bases and J 4 bases, leaving 13 bases between the germline ends. Germline assignment: CDR1 GTSNPN and CDR2 SVGIG (reference sequence). The CDR3 length is 15 residues. CDR3 loop: CAWSVPNRAYNEQFF. The CDR3 nucleotides read TGTGCCTGGAGTGTACCTAATCGTGCTTACAATGAGCAGTTCTTC.

The chain is built from TRBV11-3 and TRBJ1-3; D gene uncertain. The V end lost 6 bases, the J end lost 0 bases, and 12 bases lay between the germline ends. From germline, CDR1 is SGHNT and CDR2 YENEEA. This CDR3 is 15 amino acids long. The CDR3 bases are TGTGCCAGCAGGCGTCGGGGTAACTCTGGAAACACCATATATTTT. Its protein is CASRRRGNSGNTIYF.

This sequence joins TRBV6-4 and TRBJ2-3, with D perhaps matching TRBD2 (7 bases). The germline CDR1 and CDR2 sequences are MRHNA and SNTAGT. V was clipped by 5 bases and J by 6 bases, with 18 bases between them. The CDR3 loop spans 15 amino acids. The CDR3 protein is CASSRGAGDTDTQYF. In DNA, the CDR3 is TGTGCCAGCAGTCGAGGCGCGGGGGACACCGATACGCAGTATTTT.

The J gene is TRBJ1-3, the V gene TRBV6-5; 7 nucleotides line up with TRBD1. With 2 bases clipped from V and 1 base from J, the junction kept 5 bases outside the gene matches. In germline, CDR1 is MNHEY, CDR2 SVGAGI. The CDR3 covers 16 residues. CDR3 sequence reads: CASSYGYRGSGNTIYF. DNA of the CDR3: TGTGCCAGCAGTTACGGATACAGGGGATCTGGAAACACCATATATTTT.

Only one count was recorded for this clone. The gene calls are TRBV11-2 and TRBJ2-5; TRBD2 matches at 13 bases. CDR1 is SGHAT, CDR2 FQNNGV, per germline. The CDR3 loop spans 15 amino acids. With 5 bases clipped from V and 5 bases from J, the junction kept 5 bases outside the gene matches. The CDR3 sequence is CASSAGTSGAETQYF. The CDR3 coding sequence is TGTGCCAGCAGCGCCGGGACTAGCGGGGCGGAGACCCAGTACTTC.

The chain carries TRBV29-1 and TRBJ1-3; D is unclear. CDR3 length: 14 amino acids. V shed 2 bases and J shed 2 bases, with 10 bases lying between them. Looked up from germline, CDR1 is SQVTM and CDR2 is ANQGSEA. As DNA, the CDR3 is TGCAGCGTTGAAAGTCAATCTACTGGAAACACCATATATTTT. This sequence encodes CSVESQSTGNTIYF.

The genes are TRBV7-9 and TRBJ1-1; D is undetermined. The V gene's germline CDR1 is SEHNR and CDR2 FQNEAQ (reference sequence). CDR3 length equals 14 residues. V was shortened by 7 bases and J by 1 base, with 13 bases between the two germline ends. The CDR3 sequence is CASIDTKWNTEAFF. Written as DNA, the CDR3 is TGTGCCAGCATCGACACGAAATGGAACACTGAAGCTTTCTTT.

The V and J genes are TRBV27 and TRBJ2-1; 10 bases are a match to TRBD2. After removal of 9 bases from V and 7 bases from J, the junction contained 18 bases not matched to a gene. CDR1 MNHEY and CDR2 SMNVEV come from the germline V gene (reference sequence). The CDR3 totals 17 residues. The CDR3 reads CASCRLLAGATRNEQFF. The DNA of the CDR3 is TGTGCCAGTTGCCGGCTCCTAGCGGGGGCCACTCGGAATGAGCAGTTCTTC.

This clone was found once. V and J are TRBV7-2 and TRBJ2-1; 10 bases match TRBD1. The germline V gene has CDR1 SGHTA and CDR2 FQGNSA. The CDR3 extends over 15 amino acids. V was pared by 8 bases and J by 5 bases, with 9 bases of the junction left unmatched. In DNA form, the CDR3 reads TGTGCCAGCCGAAAGACAGGGGGCAGCCACAATGAGCAGTTCTTC. Translating it yields CASRKTGGSHNEQFF.

The chain recombines TRBV19 with TRBJ2-7, with TRBD1 matching 7 bases. Unmatched junction bases numbered 5, after V lost 4 bases and J lost 2 bases. CDR3 length: 14 residues. CDR1 is LNHDA, CDR2 SQIVND, per germline (reference sequence). CDR3 DNA sequence: TGTGCCAGTAGTAATACGGGACAGACCTACGAGCAGTACTTC. Amino acid sequence: CASSNTGQTYEQYF.